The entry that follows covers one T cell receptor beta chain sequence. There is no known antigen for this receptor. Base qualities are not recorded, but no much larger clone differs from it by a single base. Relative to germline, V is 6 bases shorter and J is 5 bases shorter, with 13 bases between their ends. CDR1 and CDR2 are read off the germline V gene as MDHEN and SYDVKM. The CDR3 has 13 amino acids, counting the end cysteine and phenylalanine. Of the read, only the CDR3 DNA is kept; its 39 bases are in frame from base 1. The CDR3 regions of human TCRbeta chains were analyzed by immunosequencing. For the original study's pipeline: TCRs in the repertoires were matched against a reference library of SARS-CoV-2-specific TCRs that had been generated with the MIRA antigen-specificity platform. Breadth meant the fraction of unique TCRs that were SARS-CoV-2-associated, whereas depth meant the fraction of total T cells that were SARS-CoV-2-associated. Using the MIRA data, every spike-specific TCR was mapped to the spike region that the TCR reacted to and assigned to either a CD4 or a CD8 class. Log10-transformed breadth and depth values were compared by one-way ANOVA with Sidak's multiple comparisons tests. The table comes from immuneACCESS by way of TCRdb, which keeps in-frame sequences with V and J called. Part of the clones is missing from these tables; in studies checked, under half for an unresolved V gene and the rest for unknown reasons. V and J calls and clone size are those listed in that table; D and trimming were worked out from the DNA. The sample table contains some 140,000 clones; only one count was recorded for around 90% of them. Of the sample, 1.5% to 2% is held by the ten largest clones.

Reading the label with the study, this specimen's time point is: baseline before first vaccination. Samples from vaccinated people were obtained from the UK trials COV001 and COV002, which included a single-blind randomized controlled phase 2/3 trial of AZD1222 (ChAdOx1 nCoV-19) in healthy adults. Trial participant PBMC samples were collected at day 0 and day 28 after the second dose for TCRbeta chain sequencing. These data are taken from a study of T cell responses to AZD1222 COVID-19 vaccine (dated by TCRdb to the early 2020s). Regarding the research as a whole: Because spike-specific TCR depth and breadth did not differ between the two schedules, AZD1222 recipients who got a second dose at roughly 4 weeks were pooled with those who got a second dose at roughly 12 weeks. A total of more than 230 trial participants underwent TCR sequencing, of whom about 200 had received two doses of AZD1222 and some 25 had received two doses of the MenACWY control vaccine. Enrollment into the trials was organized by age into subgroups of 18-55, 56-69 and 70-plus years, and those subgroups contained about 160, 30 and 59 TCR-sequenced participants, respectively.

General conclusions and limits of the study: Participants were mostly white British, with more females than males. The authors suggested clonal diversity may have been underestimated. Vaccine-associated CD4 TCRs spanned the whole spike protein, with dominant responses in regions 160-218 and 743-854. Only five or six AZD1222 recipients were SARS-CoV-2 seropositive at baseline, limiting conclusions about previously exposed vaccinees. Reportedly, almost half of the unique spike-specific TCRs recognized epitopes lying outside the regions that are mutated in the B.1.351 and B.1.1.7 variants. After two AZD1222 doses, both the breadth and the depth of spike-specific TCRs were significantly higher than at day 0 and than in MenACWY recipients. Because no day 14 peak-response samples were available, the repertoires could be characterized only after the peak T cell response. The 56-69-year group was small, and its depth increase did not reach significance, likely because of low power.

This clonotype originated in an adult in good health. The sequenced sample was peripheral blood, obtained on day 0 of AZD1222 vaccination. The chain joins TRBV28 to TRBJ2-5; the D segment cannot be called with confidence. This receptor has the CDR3 CASRTDSRETQYF. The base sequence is TGTGCCAGCAGAACAGATTCCCGGGAGACCCAGTACTTC.